Listed below are T cell receptor beta chains from one sample, sequenced in a study of blood T cells in healthy people across ages. MiXCR was run by TCRdb on the 5' RACE reads, yielding one entry per CDR3 protein. This sample carries hundreds of thousands of distinct CDR3 sequences, 40% to 45% of them seen once, and the ten largest clones take around 30%. Sequenced: blood. Every receptor here comes from a man of 80 years or more in good health. Each CDR3 is given with its conserved first and last residue. D genes are given only for firm matches. The listing skips clone size in some rows; elsewhere it reads once, few, many or a size class.

D: NA
size: NA
V: TRBV12-3/TRBV12-4
J: TRBJ2-3
DNA: TGTGCCAGCATTCCCAGGGGGGGCACAGATACGCAGTATTTT
CDR3: CASIPRGGTDTQYF

D: NA
size: NA
V: TRBV29-1
J: TRBJ2-7
DNA: TGCAGCGTTGGGGAGCGGGCGGGGCTCGAGCAGTACTTC
CDR3: CSVGERAGLEQYF

D: NA
size: NA
V: TRBV12-3/TRBV12-4
J: TRBJ2-5
DNA: NA
CDR3: CASSRWASGTQETHYF

D: NA
size: NA
V: TRBV5-8
J: TRBJ1-1
DNA: TGTGCCAGCAGCTGGGTCCCGATGAACACTGAAGCTTTCTTT
CDR3: CASSWVPMNTEAFF

D: NA
size: few
V: TRBV2
J: TRBJ2-7
DNA: TGTGCCAGCAATTTGGTCCAATACGAGCAGTACTTC
CDR3: CASNLVQYEQYF

D: NA
size: NA
V: TRBV7-6
J: TRBJ2-3
DNA: TGTGCCAGCAGCTTAGGTGGGGCCACAGGTACGCAGTATTTT
CDR3: CASSLGGATGTQYF

D: TRBD2
size: NA
V: TRBV4-1
J: TRBJ2-6
DNA: TGCGCCAGCAGCCAAGGCGGGAGAAGGTATGGGGCCAACGTCCTGACTTTC
CDR3: CASSQGGRRYGANVLTF

D: NA
size: NA
V: TRBV7-2
J: TRBJ1-5
DNA: TGTGCCGGCAGCAGGGCGATCGACAATCAGCCCCAGCATTTT
CDR3: CAGSRAIDNQPQHF

D: TRBD2
size: NA
V: TRBV10-1
J: TRBJ2-3
DNA: TGCGCCAGCAGTCTGACTAGCGGGCTAATCACAGATACGCGGTATTTT
CDR3: CASSLTSGLITDTRYF

D: NA
size: few
V: TRBV3-1
J: TRBJ2-3
DNA: TGTGCCAGCAGCCAAGCGGGGTTTTTCTCTAGCACAGATACGCAGTATTTT
CDR3: CASSQAGFFSSTDTQYF

D: NA
size: many
V: TRBV7-2
J: TRBJ1-6
DNA: TGTGCCAGCAGGTCTTATAAGGCGAATTCACCCCTCCACTTT
CDR3: CASRSYKANSPLHF

D: TRBD2
size: NA
V: TRBV4-3
J: TRBJ2-7
DNA: TGCGCCAGCAGCCAAGATCGACTAGCGGGGGGAGCCGCCGAGCAGTACTTC
CDR3: CASSQDRLAGGAAEQYF

D: TRBD2
size: few
V: TRBV6-5
J: TRBJ2-5
DNA: TGTGCCAGCAGTTACTCGGGAGCGGGAGTCTTGGAGACCCAGTACTTC
CDR3: CASSYSGAGVLETQYF

D: NA
size: NA
V: TRBV27
J: TRBJ2-3
DNA: TGTGCCAGCAGTTCGGACTCTCTGTCCACAGATACGCAGTATTTT
CDR3: CASSSDSLSTDTQYF

D: NA
size: NA
V: TRBV2
J: TRBJ2-7
DNA: TGTGCCGGGAAGGGCGACCAAAGCTCCTACAATGAGCAGTACTTC
CDR3: CAGKGDQSSYNEQYF

D: TRBD1
size: few
V: TRBV4-3
J: TRBJ2-1
DNA: TGCGCCAGCAGCCAGGCCAGGGGGTCGTCCTACAATGAGCAGTTCTTC
CDR3: CASSQARGSSYNEQFF

D: TRBD1
size: few
V: TRBV14
J: TRBJ2-7
DNA: TGTGCCAGCAGCCGGGCCTCCGGGACAGCTTACGAGCAGTACTTC
CDR3: CASSRASGTAYEQYF

D: TRBD1
size: NA
V: TRBV6-5
J: TRBJ1-2
DNA: TGTGCCAGCAGTTACTCGGGACAGACGTACTACACCTTC
CDR3: CASSYSGQTYYTF

D: TRBD2
size: once
V: TRBV4-3
J: TRBJ2-5
DNA: TGCGCCAGCAGCCCCTCGGGGCGGGGGGGCTCAGAGACCCAGTACTTC
CDR3: CASSPSGRGGSETQYF

D: TRBD2
size: few
V: TRBV28
J: TRBJ2-1
DNA: TGTGCCAGCAGTTCCGCGGGACTAGCGGGAGAGATTGTTTACAATGAGCAGTTCTTC
CDR3: CASSSAGLAGEIVYNEQFF

D: TRBD1
size: few
V: TRBV20-1
J: TRBJ2-6
DNA: TGCAGTGCAACCGGGGACAGGAGTGAGACTGGGGCCAACGTCCTGACTTTC
CDR3: CSATGDRSETGANVLTF

D: NA
size: few
V: TRBV20-1
J: TRBJ1-4
DNA: TGCAGTGCCGCAACAGGGTCGGTGGGTGAAAAACTGTTTTTT
CDR3: CSAATGSVGEKLFF

D: NA
size: NA
V: TRBV11-2
J: TRBJ2-3
DNA: TGTGCCAGCAGCTTAGTGACGGGGGTAGATACGCAGTATTTT
CDR3: CASSLVTGVDTQYF